This T cell receptor beta chain comes out of a study of blood T cell repertoires in COVID-19. Across the study: Nucleic acid was either cDNA or gDNA, and it came from T cells, B-cell-depleted T cells, or PBMCs.

The CDR3 spans 14 residues. V was clipped by 6 bases and J by 4 bases, with 14 bases between them. Germline V gives CDR1 SGHDT, CDR2 YYEEEE. The Seattle patients, enrolled during active infection, were followed longitudinally. This clone was detected a few times. In the original analysis: Reference gene primer amplification in the assay estimated nucleated cell counts. Here immunoSEQ multiplex PCR was the method, and the copy in TCRdb shows in-frame clones only, minus some. That table furnishes V, J and clone size, whereas the DNA furnished D and trimming. This sample yields approximately 90,000 clones, of which 78% are seen a single time; less than 7% belongs to the top ten.

What was sequenced was peripheral blood. This TCR was sampled from a man aged 70-80 years with COVID-19, enrolled during active disease. The rearrangement uses TRBV5-6 and TRBJ2-1, with D perhaps TRBD2 (6 bases). CDR3 protein: CASTVTSMYNEQFF. As DNA, the CDR3 is TGTGCCAGCACCGTGACTAGTATGTACAATGAGCAGTTCTTC.